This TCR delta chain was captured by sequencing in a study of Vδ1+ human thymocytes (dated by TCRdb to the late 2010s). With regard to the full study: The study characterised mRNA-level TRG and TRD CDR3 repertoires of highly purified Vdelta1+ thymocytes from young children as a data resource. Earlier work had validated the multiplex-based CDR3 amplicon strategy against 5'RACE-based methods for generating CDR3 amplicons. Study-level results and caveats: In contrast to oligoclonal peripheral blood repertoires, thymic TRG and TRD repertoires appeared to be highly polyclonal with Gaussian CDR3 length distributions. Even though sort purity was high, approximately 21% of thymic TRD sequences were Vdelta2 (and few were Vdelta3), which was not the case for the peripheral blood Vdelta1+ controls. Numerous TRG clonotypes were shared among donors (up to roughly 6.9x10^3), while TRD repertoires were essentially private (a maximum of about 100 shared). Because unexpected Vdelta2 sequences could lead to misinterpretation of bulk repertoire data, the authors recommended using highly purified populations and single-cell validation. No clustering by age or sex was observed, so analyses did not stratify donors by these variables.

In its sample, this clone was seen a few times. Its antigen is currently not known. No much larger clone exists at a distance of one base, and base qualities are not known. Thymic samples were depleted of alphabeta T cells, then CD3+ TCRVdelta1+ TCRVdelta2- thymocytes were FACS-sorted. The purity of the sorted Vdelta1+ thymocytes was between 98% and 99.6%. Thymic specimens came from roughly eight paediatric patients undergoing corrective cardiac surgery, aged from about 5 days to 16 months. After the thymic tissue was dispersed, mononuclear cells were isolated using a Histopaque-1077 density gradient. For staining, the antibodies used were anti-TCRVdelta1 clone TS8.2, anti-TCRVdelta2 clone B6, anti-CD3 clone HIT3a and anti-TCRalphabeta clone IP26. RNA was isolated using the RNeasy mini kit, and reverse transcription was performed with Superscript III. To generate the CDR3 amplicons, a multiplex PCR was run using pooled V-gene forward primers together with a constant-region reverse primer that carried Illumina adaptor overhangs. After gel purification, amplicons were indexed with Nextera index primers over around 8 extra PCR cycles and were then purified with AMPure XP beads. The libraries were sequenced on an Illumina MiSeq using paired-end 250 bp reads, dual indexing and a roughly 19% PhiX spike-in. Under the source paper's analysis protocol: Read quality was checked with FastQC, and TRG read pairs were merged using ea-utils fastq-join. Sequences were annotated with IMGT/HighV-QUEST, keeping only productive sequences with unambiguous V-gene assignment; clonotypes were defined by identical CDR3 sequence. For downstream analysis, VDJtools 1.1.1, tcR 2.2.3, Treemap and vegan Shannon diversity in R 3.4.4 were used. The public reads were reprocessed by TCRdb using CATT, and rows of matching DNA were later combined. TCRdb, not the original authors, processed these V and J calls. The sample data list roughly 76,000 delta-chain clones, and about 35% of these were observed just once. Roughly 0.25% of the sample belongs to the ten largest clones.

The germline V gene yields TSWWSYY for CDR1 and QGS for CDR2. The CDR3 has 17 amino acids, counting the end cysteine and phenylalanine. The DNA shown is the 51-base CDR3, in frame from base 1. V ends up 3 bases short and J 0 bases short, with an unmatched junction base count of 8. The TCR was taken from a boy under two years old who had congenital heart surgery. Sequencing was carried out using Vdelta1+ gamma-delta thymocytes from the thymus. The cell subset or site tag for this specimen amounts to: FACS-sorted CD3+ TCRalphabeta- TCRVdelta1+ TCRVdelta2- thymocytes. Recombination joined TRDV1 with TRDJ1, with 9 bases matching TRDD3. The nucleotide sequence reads TGTGCTCTTGGGGAGCCGAGCTGGGGGATGTACACCGATAAACTCATCTTT. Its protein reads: CALGEPSWGMYTDKLIF.